This entry concerns a single T cell receptor beta chain. Its antigen is unknown. The source of the sample is a study of CD8+ T cells in alopecia areata. Study findings and constraints: Researchers reported that TCR sharing among patients proved less clear than in mice, possibly HLA-linked.

CDR1 is SQVTM and CDR2 is ANQGSEA in the germline V gene. The length of the CDR3 is 12 residues. With 6 bases removed from V and 6 bases from J, the gap between germline ends came to 15 bases. PBMC-derived CD4+ and CD8+ T cells were sorted. Extracted RNA was reverse transcribed into cDNA, the sequencing template. Here immunoSEQ multiplex PCR was the method, and the copy in TCRdb shows in-frame clones only, minus some. The data hold about 180,000 clones, with approximately 70% observed a single time. The source material was CD8+ T cells sorted from blood, sampled at week 0. The V and J genes are TRBV29-1 and TRBJ2-7; TRBD1 might be the D (5 bases). The sequence derives from a human donor with alopecia areata. CDR3 nucleotides: TGCAGCGTCACCCCTACAGGTATCGAGCAGTACTTC. Translating gives CSVTPTGIEQYF.